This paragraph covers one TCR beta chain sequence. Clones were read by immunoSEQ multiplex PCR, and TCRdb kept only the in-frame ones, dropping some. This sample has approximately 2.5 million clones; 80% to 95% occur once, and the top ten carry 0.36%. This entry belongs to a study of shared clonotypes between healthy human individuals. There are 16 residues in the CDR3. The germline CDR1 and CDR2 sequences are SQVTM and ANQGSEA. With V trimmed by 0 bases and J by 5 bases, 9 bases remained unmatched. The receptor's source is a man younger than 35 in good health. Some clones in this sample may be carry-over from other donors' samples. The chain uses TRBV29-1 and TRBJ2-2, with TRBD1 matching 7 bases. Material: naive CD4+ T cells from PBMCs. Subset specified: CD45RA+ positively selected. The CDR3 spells CSVEDHGTRGTGELFF. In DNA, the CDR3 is TGCAGCGTTGAAGATCACGGGACCAGGGGGACCGGGGAGCTGTTTTTT.